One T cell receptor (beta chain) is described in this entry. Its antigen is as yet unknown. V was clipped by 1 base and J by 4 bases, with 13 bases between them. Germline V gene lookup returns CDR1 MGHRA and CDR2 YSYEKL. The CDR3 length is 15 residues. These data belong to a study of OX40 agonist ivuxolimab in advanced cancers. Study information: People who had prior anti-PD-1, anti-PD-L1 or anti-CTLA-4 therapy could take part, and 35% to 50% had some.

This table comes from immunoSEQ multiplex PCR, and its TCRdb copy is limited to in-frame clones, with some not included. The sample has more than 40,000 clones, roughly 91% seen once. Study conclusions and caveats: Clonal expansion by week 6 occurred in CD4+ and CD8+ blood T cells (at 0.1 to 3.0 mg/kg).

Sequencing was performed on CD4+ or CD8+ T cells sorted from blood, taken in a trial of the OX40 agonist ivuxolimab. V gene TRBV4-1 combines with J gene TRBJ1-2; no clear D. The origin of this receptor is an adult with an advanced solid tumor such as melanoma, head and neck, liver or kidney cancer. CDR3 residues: CASSQGKGPTYGYTF. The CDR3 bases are TGCGCCAGCAGCCAAGGTAAGGGCCCGACCTATGGCTACACCTTC.